This T cell receptor (beta chain) was obtained from a study of T-cell memory formation after mild COVID-19. Study findings and constraints: While clones contracting from day 15 to 85 were balanced between CD4 and CD8, later expanders leaned CD4+.

Each CDR3 protein gets one entry after TCRdb re-called the 5' RACE reads with MiXCR. In the table there are 300,000 to 400,000 distinct CDR3 sequences, about 15% of which are singletons. As to this clonotype: Antigen specificity is unknown.

This TCR was recovered from a man in his late teens or twenties who had mild COVID-19 (a few samples of this study predate the infection). Cell type and time point are not known. The sequencing input was PBMCs or a T cell subset sorted from them (not recorded which).

This chain's CDR3 is CASSPSPPNYGYTF. As DNA, the CDR3 is TGCGCCAGCAGCCCAAGCCCCCCCAACTATGGCTACACCTTC. The chain couples TRBV4-1 to TRBJ1-2; D gene unclear. The CDR3 contains 14 residues. V lost 4 bases to trimming and J lost 2 bases, with 11 bases between them. Germline lookup yields CDR1 MGHRA and CDR2 YSYEKL.